Listed below are T cell receptor beta chains from one sample, sequenced in a study of blood T cell repertoires in COVID-19. Sequencing was performed with immunoSEQ multiplex PCR; in TCRdb, only in-frame clones are kept and a portion is missing. This table has 150,000 to 200,000 clones, roughly 90% appearing once. Sequenced: peripheral blood. These receptors originate from a man aged 55 to 70 with acute or convalescent COVID-19. CDR3s include the opening cysteine and the closing phenylalanine or tryptophan. Each record gives: CDR3 length, clone size, J gene, V gene, D gene, CDR3 protein, CDR3 DNA. The D gene is left open where the match is weak. Not every row has a clone size; where given, it reads once, few, many or a size class.

14,NA,TRBJ2-3,TRBV10-1,TRBD1,CASSHGQGIDTQYF,TGCGCCAGCAGTCACGGACAGGGGATAGATACGCAGTATTTT
12,NA,TRBJ1-2,TRBV6-1,NA,CASSDPRGGYTF,TGTGCCAGCAGTGACCCAAGGGGTGGCTACACCTTC
15,NA,TRBJ1-3,TRBV5-5,TRBD1,CASSWGTGKGNTIYF,TGTGCCAGCAGCTGGGGGACAGGGAAAGGAAACACCATATATTTT
15,once,TRBJ1-6,TRBV7-2,NA,CASRAGTNINSPLHF,TGTGCCAGCAGAGCCGGGACTAACATCAATTCACCCCTCCACTTT
13,NA,TRBJ1-2,TRBV19,NA,CASSYTQGYGYTF,TGTGCCAGTAGTTATACCCAGGGCTATGGCTACACCTTC
16,NA,TRBJ2-3,TRBV5-1,TRBD2,CASSFTAGGPGDTQYF,TGCGCCAGCAGCTTTACGGCGGGGGGGCCAGGAGATACGCAGTATTTT
16,few,TRBJ2-2,TRBV5-1,NA,CASSPGGTANTGELFF,TGCGCCAGCAGTCCCGGTGGGACTGCGAACACCGGGGAGCTGTTTTTT
15,once,TRBJ1-4,TRBV5-5,TRBD1,CASSGLGTGDEKLFF,TGTGCCAGCAGCGGTTTGGGGACAGGGGATGAAAAACTGTTTTTT
15,NA,TRBJ2-7,TRBV2,NA,CASSARQESSYEQYF,TGTGCCAGCAGTGCCAGACAGGAGTCCTCCTACGAGCAGTACTTC
15,NA,TRBJ2-3,TRBV19,TRBD1,CASSSGTGFTDTQYF,TGTGCCAGTAGCTCCGGGACAGGATTCACAGATACGCAGTATTTT
19,once,TRBJ2-4,TRBV7-9,TRBD2,CASSTGGEVAGVLKNIQYF,TGTGCCAGCAGCACCGGAGGTGAGGTAGCGGGGGTTCTCAAAAACATTCAGTACTTC
17,NA,TRBJ1-1,TRBV19,NA,CASSSRTDTRRYTEAFF,TGTGCCAGTAGTTCTCGGACCGATACCCGGAGGTACACTGAAGCTTTCTTT
17,NA,TRBJ2-7,TRBV4-2,TRBD2,CASSQGLGTSGVGEQYF,TGTGCCAGCAGCCAGGGATTGGGGACTAGCGGGGTTGGTGAGCAGTACTTC
13,NA,TRBJ1-2,TRBV3-1/TRBV3-2,NA,CASSQVSESGYTF,TGTGCCAGCAGCCAAGTAAGCGAGTCGGGCTACACCTTC
13,NA,TRBJ1-2,TRBV27,TRBD1,CASSGGQGGGYTF,TGTGCCAGCAGTGGGGGACAGGGAGGGGGCTACACCTTC
14,NA,TRBJ1-2,TRBV6-1,NA,CASSEFGEFYGYTF,TGTGCCAGCAGTGAATTCGGGGAATTCTATGGCTACACCTTC
18,NA,TRBJ2-1,TRBV4-2,TRBD2,CASSQDLPAGGVYNEQFF,TGTGCCAGCAGCCAAGATCTGCCAGCGGGGGGGGTATACAATGAGCAGTTCTTC
15,NA,TRBJ2-1,TRBV5-4,NA,CASSLSLTRNGEQFF,TGTGCCAGCAGCTTGTCCCTGACTAGGAACGGTGAGCAGTTCTTC
10,few,TRBJ1-4,TRBV10-2,NA,CASLAEKLFF,TGCGCCAGCTTGGCTGAAAAACTGTTTTTT
13,once,TRBJ1-1,TRBV7-3,NA,CASSLVRNTEAFF,TGTGCCAGCAGCTTAGTCCGGAACACTGAAGCTTTCTTT
16,NA,TRBJ1-1,TRBV5-1,TRBD1,CASSLLPGQGLYEAFF,TGCGCCAGCAGCTTGTTACCGGGACAGGGTTTGTATGAAGCTTTCTTT
15,NA,TRBJ1-4,TRBV5-6,NA,CASSLGPGTNEKLFF,TGTGCCAGCAGCTTGGGGCCAGGGACTAATGAAAAACTGTTTTTT
16,NA,TRBJ1-1,TRBV5-4,NA,CASSYGQLPMNTEAFF,TGTGCCAGCAGCTACGGACAGTTGCCCATGAACACTGAAGCTTTCTTT
14,NA,TRBJ2-7,TRBV7-6,NA,CASSLDPGTYEQYF,TGTGCCAGCAGCTTAGATCCGGGGACCTACGAGCAGTACTTC
15,NA,TRBJ2-7,TRBV9,TRBD1,CASSVGTGGRYEQYF,TGTGCCAGCAGCGTAGGGACAGGGGGCCGGTACGAGCAGTACTTC
16,NA,TRBJ1-2,TRBV6-5,TRBD1,CASSYNRGRGHGGYTF,TGTGCCAGCAGTTACAACAGGGGCCGGGGGCACGGTGGCTACACCTTC
16,NA,TRBJ2-1,TRBV5-1,NA,CASSLGWDMTDNEQFF,TGCGCCAGCAGCTTGGGATGGGACATGACAGACAATGAGCAGTTCTTC
13,NA,TRBJ1-1,TRBV5-1,TRBD1,CASLNTGGTEAFF,TGCGCCAGCTTGAATACAGGGGGCACTGAAGCTTTCTTT
14,NA,TRBJ2-3,TRBV5-1,NA,CASTQGWGTDTQYF,TGCGCCAGCACACAGGGTTGGGGCACAGATACGCAGTATTTT
15,NA,TRBJ2-1,TRBV11-1,TRBD2,CASSWTSGVYNEQFF,TGTGCCAGCAGTTGGACTAGCGGGGTCTACAATGAGCAGTTCTTC
13,once,TRBJ1-2,TRBV6-2/TRBV6-3,NA,CASSLDGAYGYTF,TGTGCCAGCAGTCTAGATGGAGCGTATGGCTACACCTTC
17,NA,TRBJ2-3,TRBV9,TRBD2,CASSSAGGAASTDTQYF,TGTGCCAGCAGCTCAGCGGGGGGGGCAGCCAGCACAGATACGCAGTATTTT
19,NA,TRBJ2-3,TRBV5-5,TRBD2,CASSLAAGLAGGSTDTQYF,TGTGCCAGCAGCTTGGCCGCCGGACTAGCGGGGGGGTCGACAGATACGCAGTATTTT
13,NA,TRBJ2-2,TRBV27,TRBD1,CAVGQGRTGELFF,TGTGCCGTAGGACAGGGAAGGACCGGGGAGCTGTTTTTT
17,NA,TRBJ2-3,TRBV3-1/TRBV3-2,TRBD2,CASSQGRLAGDPGGQYF,TGTGCCAGCAGCCAAGGCCGACTAGCGGGGGACCCAGGGGGGCAGTATTTT
13,NA,TRBJ2-4,TRBV4-3,TRBD1,CASSRGGENIQYF,TGCGCCAGCAGCCGAGGGGGCGAAAACATTCAGTACTTC
14,NA,TRBJ1-2,TRBV28,NA,CASQKGRANYGYTF,TGTGCCAGCCAAAAAGGGAGGGCTAACTATGGCTACACCTTC
17,NA,TRBJ2-5,TRBV18,TRBD2,CASSPSSRGLGIPTQYF,TGTGCCAGCTCACCATCGTCTCGGGGACTAGGGATCCCTACCCAGTACTTC
17,NA,TRBJ2-4,TRBV18,NA,CASSPPRGIGDKNIQYF,TGTGCCAGCTCACCACCCCGGGGGATTGGCGACAAAAACATTCAGTACTTC
16,NA,TRBJ2-3,TRBV27,TRBD1,CASTKLQGASADTQYF,TGTGCCAGCACCAAGCTCCAGGGGGCTTCGGCAGATACGCAGTATTTT
13,NA,TRBJ1-1,TRBV6-5,NA,CASSTSGYPGAFF,TGTGCCAGCAGTACCTCCGGTTACCCCGGAGCTTTCTTT
17,once,TRBJ1-5,TRBV7-2,TRBD1,CASSFQGTGGVSQPQHF,TGTGCCAGCAGCTTTCAAGGGACAGGGGGCGTATCTCAGCCCCAGCATTTT
16,NA,TRBJ2-3,TRBV7-6,NA,CASSLAPPLGTDTQYF,TGTGCCAGCAGCTTAGCTCCCCCACTAGGCACAGATACGCAGTATTTT
14,NA,TRBJ2-1,TRBV6-5,NA,CASSLLSGGNEQFF,TGTGCCAGCAGTTTGTTGTCAGGGGGGAATGAGCAGTTCTTC
15,NA,TRBJ1-2,TRBV11-2,TRBD1,CASSRGDRGSYGYTF,TGTGCCAGCAGCCGAGGGGACAGGGGTAGCTATGGCTACACCTTC
15,few,TRBJ2-5,TRBV5-1,NA,CASSLGLRDVKTQYF,TGCGCCAGCAGCTTAGGACTGCGAGATGTGAAGACCCAGTACTTC
12,once,TRBJ1-2,TRBV20-1,NA,CSASTGKNGYTF,TGCAGTGCTAGTACAGGAAAGAATGGCTACACCTTC
15,NA,TRBJ2-3,TRBV5-1,NA,CASSLDWASTDTQYF,TGCGCCAGCAGCTTGGATTGGGCTAGCACAGATACGCAGTATTTT
16,NA,TRBJ1-1,TRBV4-3,NA,CASSPQLQGRGTEAFF,TGCGCCAGCAGCCCTCAGCTCCAAGGGAGGGGCACTGAAGCTTTCTTT
14,NA,TRBJ1-2,TRBV21-1,NA,CASSDPPNANGYTF,TGTGCCAGCAGCGATCCGCCGAACGCGAATGGCTACACCTTC
15,NA,TRBJ1-3,TRBV6-5,NA,CASSYSPTGGNTIYF,TGTGCCAGCAGTTACTCTCCCACAGGTGGAAACACCATATATTTT